The clone carrying this TCR beta chain was observed a single time. Its antigen is still unknown. The deep-level immunoSEQ assay was used. Data came from immunoSEQ multiplex PCR; TCRdb stores just in-frame clones and leaves some out. The sample carries roughly 2.2 million clones, about 90% recorded once. This sample was included in a study of shared clonotypes between healthy human individuals. V was cut by 1 base and J by 0 bases, with 10 bases left in between. This CDR3 has 15 amino acids. CDR1 is SGHDT and CDR2 is YYEEEE in the germline V gene. Study findings and constraints: Rarefaction showed sorted-subset sequencing was incomplete despite large depth.

The chain is built from TRBV5-6 and TRBJ1-1; D gene ambiguous. The TCR originated in a man younger than 35 in good health. Some clones in this sample may be carry-over from other donors' samples. Sequencing was performed on naive CD4+ T cells from PBMCs. Indicated subset: CD45RA+ positively selected. This chain's CDR3 is CASSLFQLMNTEAFF. Written as DNA, the CDR3 is TGTGCCAGCAGCTTGTTTCAGCTAATGAACACTGAAGCTTTCTTT. Full variable domain (remainder filled in from reference TRBV5-6 and TRBJ1-1): DAGVTQSPTHLIKTRGQQVTLRCSPKSGHDTVSWYQQALGQGPQFIFQYYEEEERQRGNFPDRFSGHQFPNYSSELNVNALLLGDSALYLCASSLFQLMNTEAFFGQGTRLTVV.